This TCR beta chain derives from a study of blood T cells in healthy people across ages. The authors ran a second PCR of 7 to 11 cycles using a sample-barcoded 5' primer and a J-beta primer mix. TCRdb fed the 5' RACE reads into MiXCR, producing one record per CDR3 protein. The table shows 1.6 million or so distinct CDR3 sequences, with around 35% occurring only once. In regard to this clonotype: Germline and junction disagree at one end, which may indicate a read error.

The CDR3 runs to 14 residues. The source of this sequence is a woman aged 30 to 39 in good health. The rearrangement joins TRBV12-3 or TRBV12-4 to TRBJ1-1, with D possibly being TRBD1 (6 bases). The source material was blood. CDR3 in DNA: TGTGCCAACAGTTCCCTAGAACAGGGAACTGAAGCTTTCTTT. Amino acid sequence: CANSSLEQGTEAFF.